The rows below give T cell receptor beta chains drawn from one sample of a study of Ad26.COV2.S vaccination and SARS-CoV-2 variants. Data came from immunoSEQ multiplex PCR; TCRdb stores just in-frame clones and leaves some out. The sample lists fewer than 500,000 clones, roughly 89% occurring once. Specimen: peripheral blood, collected in a trial of Ad26.COV2.S vaccine versus placebo. These receptors were taken from a person between 18 and 65 years old who received the Ad26.COV2.S COVID-19 vaccine or a placebo. Each CDR3 is given with its conserved first and last residue. The order of the fields is J gene, V gene, clone size, CDR3 protein. Expanded clones get a size class; other rows say once, few or many, or leave the size out.

>TRBJ1-5|TRBV28|few
CASSPGANNQPQHF
>TRBJ1-6|TRBV3-1/TRBV3-2|once
CASSQDRQPNSPLHF
>TRBJ2-2|TRBV15|few
CATSREGGAGELFF
>TRBJ2-1|TRBV18|NA
CASSPRPGDVYNEQFF
>TRBJ2-5|TRBV5-1|NA
CASKEGLKTQYF
>TRBJ1-1|TRBV28|few
CASLRGRTEAFF
>TRBJ1-3|TRBV6-5|NA
CASSPGKSRHTIYF
>TRBJ2-3|TRBV19|NA
CASSPRTSSRTDTQYF
>TRBJ2-1|TRBV12-3/TRBV12-4|NA
CASSQSEQFF
>TRBJ2-7|TRBV28|NA
CASSVTGKDNEQYF
>TRBJ1-1|TRBV5-1|NA
CASSSGPSGAEAFF
>TRBJ2-6|TRBV7-7|NA
CASSAITGSGANVLTF
>TRBJ2-1|TRBV7-3|NA
CASSLSGYNEQFF
>TRBJ1-5|TRBV15|NA
CATSRDRINSNQPQHF
>TRBJ2-2|TRBV5-4|NA
CASSLGGGAVGELFF
>TRBJ2-3|TRBV9|NA
CASSSSSVPGDTQYF
>TRBJ2-2|TRBV7-8|NA
CASSLARMRGTGELFF
>TRBJ2-3|TRBV28|NA
CASSLAGVNTDTQYF
>TRBJ1-4|TRBV4-1|few
CASSLPRALGVEKLFF
>TRBJ2-1|TRBV7-8|NA
CASSLALTGPDATQYNEQFF
>TRBJ2-5|TRBV7-6|NA
CASSLGSPGGQETQYF
>TRBJ2-1|TRBV21-1|NA
CASSDGLAGCYNEQFF
>TRBJ1-2|TRBV4-3|NA
CASSQFPQRSDGYTF
>TRBJ2-1|TRBV11-2|NA
CASSLEGNEQFF
>TRBJ1-5|TRBV5-6|NA
CASSLGLPANQPQHF
>TRBJ2-3|TRBV25-1|NA
CASSEFGTDTQYF
>TRBJ2-7|TRBV7-2|NA
CASSLKTSTYEQYF
>TRBJ2-3|TRBV2|NA
CASSEDFLLTDTQYF
>TRBJ2-2|TRBV30|NA
CAWSPGTGRNTGELFF
>TRBJ1-4|TRBV18|NA
CASSRGANEKLFF
>TRBJ1-6|TRBV4-3|once
CASSQVGSGPERILSPLHF
>TRBJ2-6|TRBV19|NA
CASSIARTGPIRGVGANVLTF
>TRBJ1-2|TRBV28|NA
CASSLGFRSNYGYTF
>TRBJ1-3|TRBV5-1|few
CASSLGAGSGNTIYF
>TRBJ2-1|TRBV4-1|NA
CASSQIRMSSYNEQFF
>TRBJ2-1|TRBV28|NA
CASSPGGVDEQFF
>TRBJ2-1|TRBV18|NA
CASSLLAGGPNEQFF
>TRBJ1-2|TRBV29-1|NA
CSVTGTEANYGYTF
>TRBJ1-1|TRBV29-1|NA
CSVEGLGALDTEAFF
>TRBJ2-5|TRBV7-9|NA
CASSNRGLETQYF
>TRBJ2-1|TRBV6-2/TRBV6-3|once
CASSGWTGFDEQFF
>TRBJ2-1|TRBV3-1/TRBV3-2|NA
CASEGPSYNEQFF